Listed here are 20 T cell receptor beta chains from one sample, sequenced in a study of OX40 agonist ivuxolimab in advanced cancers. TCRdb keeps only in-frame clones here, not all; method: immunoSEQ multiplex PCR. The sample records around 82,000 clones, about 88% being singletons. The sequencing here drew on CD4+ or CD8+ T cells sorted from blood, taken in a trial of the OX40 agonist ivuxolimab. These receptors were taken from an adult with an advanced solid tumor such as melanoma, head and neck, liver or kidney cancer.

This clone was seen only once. CDR3 nucleotide sequence: TGTGCCAGCAGCTTGGCCCATGATAAGCAGTACTTC. Protein: CASSLAHDKQYF. The chain couples TRBV5-4 to TRBJ2-5; no clear D gene. The ends were cut back, 0 bases at V and 11 bases at J, with 11 bases in the middle. This CDR3 has 12 amino acids. Per the germline V gene, CDR1 is SGHNT and CDR2 is YYREEE (reference sequence).

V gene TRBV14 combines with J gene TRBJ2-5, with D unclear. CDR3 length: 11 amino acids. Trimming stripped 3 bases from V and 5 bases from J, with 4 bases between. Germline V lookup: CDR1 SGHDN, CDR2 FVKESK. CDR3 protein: CASSHGETQYF. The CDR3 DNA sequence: TGTGCCAGCAGCCACGGGGAGACCCAGTACTTC.

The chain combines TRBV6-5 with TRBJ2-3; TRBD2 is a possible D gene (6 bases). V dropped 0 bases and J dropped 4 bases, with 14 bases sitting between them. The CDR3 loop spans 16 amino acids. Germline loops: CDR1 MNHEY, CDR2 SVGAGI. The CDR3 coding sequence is TGTGCCAGCAGTTACTCGGGACTTGGCTCCGCAGATACGCAGTATTTT. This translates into CASSYSGLGSADTQYF.

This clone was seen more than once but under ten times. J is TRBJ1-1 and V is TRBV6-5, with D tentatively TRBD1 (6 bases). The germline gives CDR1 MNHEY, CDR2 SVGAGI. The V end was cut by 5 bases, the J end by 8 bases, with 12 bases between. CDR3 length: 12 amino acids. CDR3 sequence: CASSTGLGEAFF. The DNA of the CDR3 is TGTGCCAGCAGTACAGGGCTCGGCGAAGCTTTCTTT.

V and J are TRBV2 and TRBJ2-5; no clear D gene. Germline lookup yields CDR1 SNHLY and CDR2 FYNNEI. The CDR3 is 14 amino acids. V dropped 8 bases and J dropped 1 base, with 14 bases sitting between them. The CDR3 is CASGETSPQETQYF. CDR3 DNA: TGTGCCAGCGGAGAGACATCACCCCAAGAGACCCAGTACTTC.

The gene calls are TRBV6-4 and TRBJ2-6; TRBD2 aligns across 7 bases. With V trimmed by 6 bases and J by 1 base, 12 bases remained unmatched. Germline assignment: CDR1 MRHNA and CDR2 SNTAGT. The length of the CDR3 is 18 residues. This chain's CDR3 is CASRREGNDLSGANVLTF. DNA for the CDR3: TGTGCCAGCAGGAGGGAGGGAAACGACTTGTCTGGGGCCAACGTCCTGACTTTC.

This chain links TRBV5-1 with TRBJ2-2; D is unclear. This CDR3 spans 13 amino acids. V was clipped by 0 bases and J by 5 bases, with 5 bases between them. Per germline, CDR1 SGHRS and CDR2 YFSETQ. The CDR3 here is CASSLEGTGELFF. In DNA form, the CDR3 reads TGCGCCAGCAGCTTGGAAGGGACCGGGGAGCTGTTTTTT.

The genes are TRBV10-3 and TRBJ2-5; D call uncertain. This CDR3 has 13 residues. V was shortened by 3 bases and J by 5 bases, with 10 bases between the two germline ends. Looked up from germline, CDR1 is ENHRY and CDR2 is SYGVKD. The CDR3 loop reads CAISDQARETQYF. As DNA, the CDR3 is TGTGCCATCAGTGACCAGGCCCGGGAGACCCAGTACTTC.

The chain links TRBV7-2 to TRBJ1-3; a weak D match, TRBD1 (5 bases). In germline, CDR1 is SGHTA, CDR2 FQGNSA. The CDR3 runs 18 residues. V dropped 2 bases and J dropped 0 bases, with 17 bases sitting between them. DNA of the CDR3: TGTGCCAGCAGCTTATCATTGGCCGGGGCTATCTCTGGAAACACCATATATTTT. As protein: CASSLSLAGAISGNTIYF.

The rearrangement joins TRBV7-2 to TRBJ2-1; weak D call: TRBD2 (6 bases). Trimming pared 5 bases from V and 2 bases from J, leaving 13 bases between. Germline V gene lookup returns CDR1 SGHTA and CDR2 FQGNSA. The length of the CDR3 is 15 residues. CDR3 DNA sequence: TGTGCCAGCAGCCCAGACGGGGGACCCTACAATGAGCAGTTCTTC. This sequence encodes CASSPDGGPYNEQFF.

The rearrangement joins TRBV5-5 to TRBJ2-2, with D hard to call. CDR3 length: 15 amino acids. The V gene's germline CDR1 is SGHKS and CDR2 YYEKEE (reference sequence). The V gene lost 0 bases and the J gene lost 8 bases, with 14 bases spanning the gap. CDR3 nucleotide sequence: TGTGCCAGCAGCTTGGGTAGCACCGGTGTTGGGGAGCTGTTTTTT. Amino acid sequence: CASSLGSTGVGELFF.

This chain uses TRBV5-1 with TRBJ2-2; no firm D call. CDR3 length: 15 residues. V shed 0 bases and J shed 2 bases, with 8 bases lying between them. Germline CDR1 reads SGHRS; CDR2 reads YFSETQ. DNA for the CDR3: TGCGCCAGCAGCTTGGGCCAGATAAACACCGGGGAGCTGTTTTTT. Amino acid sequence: CASSLGQINTGELFF.

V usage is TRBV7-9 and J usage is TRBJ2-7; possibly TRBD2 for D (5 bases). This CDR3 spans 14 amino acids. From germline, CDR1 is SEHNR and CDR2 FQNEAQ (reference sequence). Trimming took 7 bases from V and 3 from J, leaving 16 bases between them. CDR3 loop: CASMAGGFNYEQYF. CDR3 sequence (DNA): TGTGCCAGCATGGCGGGCGGATTTAACTACGAGCAGTACTTC.

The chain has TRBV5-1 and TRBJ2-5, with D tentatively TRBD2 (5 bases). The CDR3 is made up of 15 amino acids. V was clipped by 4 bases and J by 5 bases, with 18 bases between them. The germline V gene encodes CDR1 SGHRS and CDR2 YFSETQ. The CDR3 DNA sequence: TGCGCCAGCAGCCCCTCTGGGTGGGAGAGGGAGACCCAGTACTTC. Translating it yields CASSPSGWERETQYF.

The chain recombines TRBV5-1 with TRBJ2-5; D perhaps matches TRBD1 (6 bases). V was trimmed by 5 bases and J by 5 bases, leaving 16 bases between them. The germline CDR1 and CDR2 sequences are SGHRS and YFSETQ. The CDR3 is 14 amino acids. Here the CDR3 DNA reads TGCGCCAGCAGTATGACAGGCCCCGGGGAGACCCAGTACTTC. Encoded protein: CASSMTGPGETQYF.

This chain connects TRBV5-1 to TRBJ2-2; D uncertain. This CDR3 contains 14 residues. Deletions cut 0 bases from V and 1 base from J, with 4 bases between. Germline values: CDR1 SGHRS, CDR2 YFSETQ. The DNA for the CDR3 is TGCGCCAGCAGCTTGGACTGGAACACCGGGGAGCTGTTTTTT. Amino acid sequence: CASSLDWNTGELFF.

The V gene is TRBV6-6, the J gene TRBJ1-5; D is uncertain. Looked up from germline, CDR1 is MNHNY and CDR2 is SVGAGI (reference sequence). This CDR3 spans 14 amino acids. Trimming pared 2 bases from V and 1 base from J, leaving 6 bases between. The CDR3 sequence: CASSYRGSNQPQHF. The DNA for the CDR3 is TGTGCCAGCAGTTACCGCGGCAGCAATCAGCCCCAGCATTTT.

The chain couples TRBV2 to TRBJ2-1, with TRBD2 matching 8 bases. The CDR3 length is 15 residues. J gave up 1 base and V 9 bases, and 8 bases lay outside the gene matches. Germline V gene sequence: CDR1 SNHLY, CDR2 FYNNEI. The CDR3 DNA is TGTGCCAGAAGAGCGGGGGCGGCGTCCTACAATGAGCAGTTCTTC. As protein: CARRAGAASYNEQFF.

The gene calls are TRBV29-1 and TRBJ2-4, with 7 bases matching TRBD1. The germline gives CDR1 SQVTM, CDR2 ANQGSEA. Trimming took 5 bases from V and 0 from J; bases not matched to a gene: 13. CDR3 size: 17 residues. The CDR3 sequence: CSVLSWDSRLAKNIQYF. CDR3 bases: TGCAGCGTTTTGAGTTGGGACAGCAGACTAGCCAAAAACATTCAGTACTTC.

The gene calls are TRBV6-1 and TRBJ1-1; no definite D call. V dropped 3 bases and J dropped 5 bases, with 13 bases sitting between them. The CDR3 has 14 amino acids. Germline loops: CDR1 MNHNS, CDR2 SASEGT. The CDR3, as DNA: TGTGCCAGCAGTGATAATGGGGTGGAGACTGAAGCTTTCTTT. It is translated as CASSDNGVETEAFF.